This TCR beta chain was sequenced during a study of human CD8 memory T cell subsets. The CDR3 contains 13 residues. CDR1 is MDHEN and CDR2 is SYDVKM in the germline V gene. UMI-labeled 5' RACE was used to make TCR beta libraries. Following a re-call of the 5' RACE reads, TCRdb has one entry per CDR3 protein and lacks DNA. Found here are under 8,000 distinct CDR3 sequences; the top ten clones hold about 22%. Total CD8+ T cells came from negative magnetic enrichment. Sequencing was done on a sample of CD8+ stem-like memory T cells (TSCM and TCM) sorted from PBMCs. Subset: stem-like memory CD8 T cells (TSTEM), CCR7+ PD-1- TIGIT-. The chain carries TRBV28 and TRBJ2-1. This TCR came from a human donor in good health. CDR3: CASSLRRTHEQFF.